This T cell receptor (beta chain) was observed in a study of blood T cells in healthy people across ages. Study in general: Roughly one uniquely barcoded beta molecule per two T cells was captured. Study results and caveats: Estimates of diversity drawn from one million T cells were considered underestimates.

They isolated at least 6 million PBMCs from each sample. A J-beta primer mix and a sample-barcoded 5' primer were used in a second PCR of about 7 to 12 cycles. TCRdb reanalysed the 5' RACE reads using MiXCR and keeps one entry per CDR3 protein. Of 650,000 or so distinct CDR3 sequences detected, around 52% appear once; the ten largest clones hold about 13%. The CDR3 consists of 13 residues. V lost 3 bases to trimming and J lost 4 bases, with 9 bases between them. Germline V gene sequence: CDR1 LNHNV, CDR2 YYDKDF (reference sequence). This clonotype was counted a few times. Its antigen is not known. This chain uses TRBV15 with TRBJ1-2; D unresolved. Sequences were obtained from blood. The receptor was derived from a woman aged 80 or over in good health. CDR3 DNA: TGTGCCACCAGCAGCGGACCCTCCTATGGCTACACCTTC. Protein product: CATSSGPSYGYTF.